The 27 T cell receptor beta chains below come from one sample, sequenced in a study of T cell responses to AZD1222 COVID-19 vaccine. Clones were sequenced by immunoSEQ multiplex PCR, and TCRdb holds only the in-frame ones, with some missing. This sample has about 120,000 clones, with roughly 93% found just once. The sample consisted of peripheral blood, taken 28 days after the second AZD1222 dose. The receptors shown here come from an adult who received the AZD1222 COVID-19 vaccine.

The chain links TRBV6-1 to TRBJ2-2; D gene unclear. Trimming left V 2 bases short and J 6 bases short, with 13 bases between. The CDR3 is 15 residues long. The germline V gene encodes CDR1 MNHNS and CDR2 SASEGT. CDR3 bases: TGTGCCAGCAGTGAACGTTGGCAGACCCCCGGGGAGCTGTTTTTT. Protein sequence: CASSERWQTPGELFF.

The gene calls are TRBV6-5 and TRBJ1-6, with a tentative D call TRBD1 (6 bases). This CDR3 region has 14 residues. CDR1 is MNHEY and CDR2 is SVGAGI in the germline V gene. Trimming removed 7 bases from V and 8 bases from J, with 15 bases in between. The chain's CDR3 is CASIRDNLDSPLHF. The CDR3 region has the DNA TGTGCCAGCATCCGGGACAACCTGGATTCACCCCTCCACTTT.

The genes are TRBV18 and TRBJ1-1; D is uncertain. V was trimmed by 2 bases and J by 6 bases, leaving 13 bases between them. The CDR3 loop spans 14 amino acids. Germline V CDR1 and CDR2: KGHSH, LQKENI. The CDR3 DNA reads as TGTGCCAGCTCACCATCGGGTAGGGAGGCTGAAGCTTTCTTT. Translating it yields CASSPSGREAEAFF.

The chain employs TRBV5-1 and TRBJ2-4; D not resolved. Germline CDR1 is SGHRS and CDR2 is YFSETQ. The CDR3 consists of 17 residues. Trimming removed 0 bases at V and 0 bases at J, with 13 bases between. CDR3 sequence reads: CASSLVRSDLAKNIQYF. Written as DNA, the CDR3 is TGCGCCAGCAGCTTGGTTCGGTCAGATCTAGCCAAAAACATTCAGTACTTC.

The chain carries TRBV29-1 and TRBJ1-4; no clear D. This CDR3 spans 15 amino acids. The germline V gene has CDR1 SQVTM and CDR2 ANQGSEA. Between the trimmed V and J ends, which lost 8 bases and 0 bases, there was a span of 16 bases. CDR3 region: CSNSPQPATNEKLFF. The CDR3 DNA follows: TGCAGCAACTCCCCCCAACCGGCAACTAATGAAAAACTGTTTTTT. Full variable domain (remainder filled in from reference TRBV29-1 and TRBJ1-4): SAVISQKPSRDICQRGTSLTIQCQVDSQVTMMFWYRQQPGQSLTLIATANQGSEATYESGFVIDKFPISRPNLTFSTLTVSNMSPEDSSIYLCSNSPQPATNEKLFFGSGTQLSVL.

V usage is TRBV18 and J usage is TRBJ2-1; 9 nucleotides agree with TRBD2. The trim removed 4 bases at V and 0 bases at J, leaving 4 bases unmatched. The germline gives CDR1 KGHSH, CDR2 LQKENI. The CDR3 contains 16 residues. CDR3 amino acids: CASSLWTSASYNEQFF. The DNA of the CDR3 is TGTGCCAGCTCACTCTGGACTAGCGCCTCCTACAATGAGCAGTTCTTC. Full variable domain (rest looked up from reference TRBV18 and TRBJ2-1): NAGVMQNPRHLVRRRGQEARLRCSPMKGHSHVYWYRQLPEEGLKFMVYLQKENIIDESGMPKERFSAEFPKEGPSILRIQQVVRGDSAAYFCASSLWTSASYNEQFFGPGTRLTVL.

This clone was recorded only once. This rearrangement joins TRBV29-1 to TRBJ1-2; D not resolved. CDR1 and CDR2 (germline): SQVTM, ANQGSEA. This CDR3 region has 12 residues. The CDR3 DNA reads TGCAGTGAGTACCTGCGGGCGCGCGGCTACACCTTC. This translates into CSEYLRARGYTF. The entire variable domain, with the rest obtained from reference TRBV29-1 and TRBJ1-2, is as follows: SAVISQKPSRDICQRGTSLTIQCQVDSQVTMMFWYRQQPGQSLTLIATANQGSEATYESGFVIDKFPISRPNLTFSTLTVSNMSPEDSSIYLCSEYLRARGYTFGSGTRLTVV.

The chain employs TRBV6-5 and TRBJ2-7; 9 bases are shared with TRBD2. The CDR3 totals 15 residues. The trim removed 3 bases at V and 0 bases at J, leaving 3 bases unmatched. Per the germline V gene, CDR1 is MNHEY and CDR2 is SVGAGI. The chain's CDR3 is CASSYSGSGSYEQYF. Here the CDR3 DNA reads TGTGCCAGCAGTTATAGCGGGAGCGGCTCCTACGAGCAGTACTTC.

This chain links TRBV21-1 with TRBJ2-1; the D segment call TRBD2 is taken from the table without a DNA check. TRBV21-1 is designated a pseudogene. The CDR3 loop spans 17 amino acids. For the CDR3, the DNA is TGTGCCAGCAGCAAGGTTCGAGCGGGCACTACCTACAATGAGCAGTTCTTC. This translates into CASSKVRAGTTYNEQFF.

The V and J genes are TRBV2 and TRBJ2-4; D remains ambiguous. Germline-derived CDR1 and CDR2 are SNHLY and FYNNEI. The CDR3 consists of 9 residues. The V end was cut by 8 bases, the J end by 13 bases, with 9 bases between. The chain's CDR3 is CASGVQQYF. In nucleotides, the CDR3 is TGTGCCAGCGGGGTTCAACAGTACTTC.

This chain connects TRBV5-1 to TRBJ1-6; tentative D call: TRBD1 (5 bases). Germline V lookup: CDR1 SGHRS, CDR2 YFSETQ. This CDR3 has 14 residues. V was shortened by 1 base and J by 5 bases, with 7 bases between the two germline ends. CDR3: CASSLTGDNSPLHF. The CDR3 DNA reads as TGCGCCAGCAGCTTGACAGGAGATAATTCACCCCTCCACTTT. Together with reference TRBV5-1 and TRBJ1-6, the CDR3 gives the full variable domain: KAGVTQTPRYLIKTRGQQVTLSCSPISGHRSVSWYQQTPGQGLQFLFEYFSETQRNKGNFPGRFSGRQFSNSRSEMNVSTLELGDSALYLCASSLTGDNSPLHFGNGTRLTVT.

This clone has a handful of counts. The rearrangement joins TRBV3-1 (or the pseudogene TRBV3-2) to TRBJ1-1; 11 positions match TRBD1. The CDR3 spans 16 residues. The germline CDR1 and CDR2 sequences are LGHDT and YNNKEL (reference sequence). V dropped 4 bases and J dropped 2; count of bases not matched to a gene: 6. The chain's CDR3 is CASSPRTGGSNTEAFF. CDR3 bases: TGTGCCAGCAGCCCTCGGACAGGGGGCTCAAACACTGAAGCTTTCTTT.

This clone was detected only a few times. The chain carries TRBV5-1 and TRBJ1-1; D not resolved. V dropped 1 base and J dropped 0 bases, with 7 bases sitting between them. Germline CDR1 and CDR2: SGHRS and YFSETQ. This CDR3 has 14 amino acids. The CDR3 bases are TGCGCCAGCAGCTTGAGCCAGGTGAACACTGAAGCTTTCTTT. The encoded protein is CASSLSQVNTEAFF.

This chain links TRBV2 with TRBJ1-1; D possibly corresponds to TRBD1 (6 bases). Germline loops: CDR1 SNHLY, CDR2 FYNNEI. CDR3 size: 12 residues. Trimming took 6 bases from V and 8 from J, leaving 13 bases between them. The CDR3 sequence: CASSQQGTEAFF. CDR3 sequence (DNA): TGTGCCAGCAGCCAACAGGGAACGGAAGCTTTCTTT. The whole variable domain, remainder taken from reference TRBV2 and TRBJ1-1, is EPEVTQTPSHQVTQMGQEVILRCVPISNHLYFYWYRQILGQKVEFLVSFYNNEISEKSEIFDDQFSVERPDGSNFTLKIRSTKLEDSAMYFCASSQQGTEAFFGQGTRLTVV.

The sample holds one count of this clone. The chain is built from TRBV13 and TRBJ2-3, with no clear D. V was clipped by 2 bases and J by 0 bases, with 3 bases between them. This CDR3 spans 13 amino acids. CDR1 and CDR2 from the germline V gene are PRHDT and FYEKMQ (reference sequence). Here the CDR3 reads CASSLTSTDTQYF. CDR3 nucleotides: TGTGCCAGCAGCTTAACTAGCACAGATACGCAGTATTTT.

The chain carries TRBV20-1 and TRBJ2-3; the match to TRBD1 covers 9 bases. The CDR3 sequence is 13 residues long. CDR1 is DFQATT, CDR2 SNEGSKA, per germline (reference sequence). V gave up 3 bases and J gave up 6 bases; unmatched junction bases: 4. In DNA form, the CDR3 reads TGCAGTGCTAGTGGGACAGGGATTGATACGCAGTATTTT. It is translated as CSASGTGIDTQYF.

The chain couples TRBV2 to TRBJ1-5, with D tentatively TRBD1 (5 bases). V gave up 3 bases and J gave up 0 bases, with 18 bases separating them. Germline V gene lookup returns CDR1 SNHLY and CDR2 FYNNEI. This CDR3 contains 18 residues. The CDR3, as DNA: TGTGCCAGCAGTGAGGGGTCAGGGACTCGAAATAGCAATCAGCCCCAGCATTTT. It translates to CASSEGSGTRNSNQPQHF.

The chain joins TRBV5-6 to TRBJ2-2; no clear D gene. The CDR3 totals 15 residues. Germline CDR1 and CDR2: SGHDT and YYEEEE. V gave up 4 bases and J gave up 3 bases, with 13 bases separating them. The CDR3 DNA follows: TGTGCCAGCAGCGAAGGACCTCTTGACACCGGGGAGCTGTTTTTT. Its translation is CASSEGPLDTGELFF.

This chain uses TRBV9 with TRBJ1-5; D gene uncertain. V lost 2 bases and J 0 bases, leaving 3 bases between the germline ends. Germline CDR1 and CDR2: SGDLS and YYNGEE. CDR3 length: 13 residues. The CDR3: CASSVNSNQPQHF. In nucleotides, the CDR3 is TGTGCCAGCAGCGTGAATAGCAATCAGCCCCAGCATTTT.

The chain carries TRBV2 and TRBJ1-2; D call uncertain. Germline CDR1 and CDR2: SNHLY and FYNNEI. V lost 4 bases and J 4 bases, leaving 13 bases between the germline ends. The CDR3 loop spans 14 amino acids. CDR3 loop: CASSASGFGYGYTF. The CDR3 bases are TGTGCCAGCAGTGCCTCGGGGTTTGGCTATGGCTACACCTTC. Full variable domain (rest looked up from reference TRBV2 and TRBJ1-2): EPEVTQTPSHQVTQMGQEVILRCVPISNHLYFYWYRQILGQKVEFLVSFYNNEISEKSEIFDDQFSVERPDGSNFTLKIRSTKLEDSAMYFCASSASGFGYGYTFGSGTRLTVV.

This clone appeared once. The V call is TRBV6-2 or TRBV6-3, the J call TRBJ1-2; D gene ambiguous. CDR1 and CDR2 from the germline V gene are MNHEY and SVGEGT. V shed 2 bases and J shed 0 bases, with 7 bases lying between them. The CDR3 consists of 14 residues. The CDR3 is CASSYSPSNYGYTF. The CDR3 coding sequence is TGTGCCAGCAGTTACAGCCCATCTAACTATGGCTACACCTTC.

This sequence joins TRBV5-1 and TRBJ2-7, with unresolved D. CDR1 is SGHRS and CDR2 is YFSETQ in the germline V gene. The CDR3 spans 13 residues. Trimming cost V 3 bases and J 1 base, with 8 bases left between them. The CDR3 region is CASSSDPSYEQYF. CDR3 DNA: TGCGCCAGCAGCTCCGACCCATCCTACGAGCAGTACTTC.

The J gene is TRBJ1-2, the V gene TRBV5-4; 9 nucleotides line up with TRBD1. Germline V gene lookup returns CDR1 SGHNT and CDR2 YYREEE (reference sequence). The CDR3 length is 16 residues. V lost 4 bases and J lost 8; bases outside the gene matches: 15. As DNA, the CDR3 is TGTGCCAGCAGCGCCCCGACAGGGGGAGAAGCAAAAGGCTACACCTTC. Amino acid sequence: CASSAPTGGEAKGYTF.

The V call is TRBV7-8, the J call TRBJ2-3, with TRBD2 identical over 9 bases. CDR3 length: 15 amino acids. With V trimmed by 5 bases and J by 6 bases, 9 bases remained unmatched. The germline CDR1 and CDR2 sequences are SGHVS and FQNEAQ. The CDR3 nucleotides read TGTGCCAGCAGCCTCTTGGTAGCGGGAGTTGATACGCAGTATTTT. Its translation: CASSLLVAGVDTQYF.

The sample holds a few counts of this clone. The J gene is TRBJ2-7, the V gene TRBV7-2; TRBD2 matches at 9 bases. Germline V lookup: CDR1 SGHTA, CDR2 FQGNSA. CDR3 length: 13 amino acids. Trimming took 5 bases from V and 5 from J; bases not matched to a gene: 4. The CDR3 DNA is TGTGCCAGCAGCCCTAGCGGGAATAACGAGCAGTACTTC. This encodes CASSPSGNNEQYF.

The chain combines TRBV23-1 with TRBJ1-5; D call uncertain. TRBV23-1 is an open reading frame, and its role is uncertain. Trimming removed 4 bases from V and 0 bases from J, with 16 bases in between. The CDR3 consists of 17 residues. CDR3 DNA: TGCGCCAGCAGTCCCACACCCGAGGAAGATAGCAATCAGCCCCAGCATTTT. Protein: CASSPTPEEDSNQPQHF.

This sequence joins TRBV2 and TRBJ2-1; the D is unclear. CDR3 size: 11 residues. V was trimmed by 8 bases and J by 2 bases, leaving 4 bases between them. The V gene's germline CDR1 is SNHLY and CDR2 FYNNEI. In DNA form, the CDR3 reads TGTGCCAGCCGGACCTACAATGAGCAGTTCTTC. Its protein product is CASRTYNEQFF.